These 21 T cell receptor beta chains share one sample of origin, sequenced in a study of cytomegalovirus exposure and HLA in healthy donors (dated by TCRdb to about 2017). Library preparation employed the immunoSEQ multiplex PCR assay. For the multiplex PCR, a mixture combining 60 forward primers for TCR Vbeta segments and 13 reverse primers for TCR Jbeta segments was used. The table was pulled from immuneACCESS by TCRdb, which kept in-frame rearrangements only. Such tables lose some clones; where checked, under half of the loss comes from unresolved V genes, and the rest has no known cause. Here the sample has roughly 150,000 clones; 80% occur a single time. The ten largest account for about 1.3% of the sample. The sequencing input was PBMCs. All receptors derive from a man aged 25 to 40 in good health and CMV-seronegative.

This chain joins TRBV11-3 and TRBJ2-1; D may be TRBD2 (5 bases). The germline V gene encodes CDR1 SGHNT and CDR2 YENEEA. The V gene lost 8 bases and the J gene lost 9 bases, with 17 bases spanning the gap. This CDR3 spans 13 amino acids. CDR3 bases: TGTGCCAGCGGACGCGGGCAGTGGGGTGAGCAGTTCTTC. Protein product: CASGRGQWGEQFF. The full variable domain, rest sourced from reference TRBV11-3 and TRBJ2-1, is EAGVVQSPRYKIIEKKQPVAFWCNPISGHNTLYWYLQNLGQGPELLIRYENEEAVDDSQLPKDRFSAERLKGVDSTLKIQPAELGDSAVYLCASGRGQWGEQFFGPGTRLTVL.

J is TRBJ2-6 and V is TRBV19; tentative D call: TRBD1 (6 bases). Germline lookup yields CDR1 LNHDA and CDR2 SQIVND (reference sequence). Trimming removed 4 bases from V and 0 bases from J, with 13 bases in between. This CDR3 is 17 amino acids long. CDR3 in amino acids: CASSRGQASSGANVLTF. DNA of the CDR3: TGTGCCAGTAGTAGGGGACAAGCTAGCTCTGGGGCCAACGTCCTGACTTTC.

This clone was observed once. This chain's CDR3 is CASSLFFMNTEAFF. The CDR3 DNA is TGCGCCAGCAGCCTTTTTTTTATGAACACTGAAGCTTTCTTT. The rearrangement uses TRBV4-1 and TRBJ1-1; D call uncertain. The CDR3 sequence is 14 residues long. Per the germline V gene, CDR1 is MGHRA and CDR2 is YSYEKL. V was shortened by 4 bases and J by 0 bases, with 9 bases between the two germline ends.

This clone was detected a few times. This sequence joins TRBV18 and TRBJ2-2; D is perhaps TRBD1 (6 bases). The CDR3 spans 14 residues. CDR1 is KGHSH, CDR2 LQKENI, per germline. V was cut by 3 bases and J by 5 bases, with 10 bases left in between. CDR3 DNA: TGTGCCAGCTCACCTAACAGGGAGACCGGGGAGCTGTTTTTT. This gives the protein CASSPNRETGELFF.

The chain recombines TRBV19 with TRBJ1-3; the D is unclear. The CDR3 covers 16 residues. Germline V gives CDR1 LNHDA, CDR2 SQIVND (reference sequence). Trimming took 1 base from V and 0 from J, leaving 10 bases between them. CDR3 residues: CASSIVNSNSGNTIYF. DNA of the CDR3: TGTGCCAGTAGTATAGTCAACAGCAACTCTGGAAACACCATATATTTT. Combining the CDR3 with reference TRBV19 and TRBJ1-3 gives the whole variable domain DGGITQSPKYLFRKEGQNVTLSCEQNLNHDAMYWYRQDPGQGLRLIYYSQIVNDFQKGDIAEGYSVSREKKESFPLTVTSAQKNPTAFYLCASSIVNSNSGNTIYFGEGSWLTVV.

As regards this clone: Sequence at one end of the junction differs from germline and may be a read error. The chain recombines TRBV7-9 with TRBJ2-7; 8 bases match TRBD1. Germline V gene lookup returns CDR1 SEHNR and CDR2 FQNEAQ (reference sequence). CDR3 length equals 14 residues. DNA of the CDR3: TGTTCCAGCAGCTCGCAGGGGGCGCGGTACGAGCAGTACTTC. Translating it yields CSSSSQGARYEQYF. The complete variable domain, with remaining parts taken from reference TRBV7-9 and TRBJ2-7, reads DTGVSQNPRHKITKRGQNVTFRCDPISEHNRLYWYRQTLGQGPEFLTYFQNEAQLEKSRLLSDRFSAERPKGSFSTLEIQRTEQGDSAMYLCSSSSQGARYEQYFGPGTRLTVT.

The chain employs TRBV9 and TRBJ1-6, with 7 bases aligning to TRBD1. Germline V gives CDR1 SGDLS, CDR2 YYNGEE. V lost 0 bases to trimming and J lost 4 bases; unmatched junction nucleotides: 1. The CDR3 contains 15 residues. CDR3 sequence reads: CASSVDRGYNSPLHF. In DNA form, the CDR3 reads TGTGCCAGCAGCGTAGACAGGGGTTATAATTCACCCCTCCACTTT.

V and J are TRBV4-1 and TRBJ2-3, with TRBD2 identical over 8 bases. The ends lost 3 bases at V and 0 bases at J; junction bases unmatched: 5. Germline V CDR1 and CDR2: MGHRA, YSYEKL. The CDR3 has 16 residues. CDR3: CASSHSSGSSTDTQYF. CDR3 bases: TGCGCCAGCAGCCATTCTAGCGGGTCTAGCACAGATACGCAGTATTTT.

This chain links TRBV5-1 with TRBJ1-1; TRBD1 is a possible D gene (6 bases). Germline CDR1 is SGHRS and CDR2 is YFSETQ. The V end was cut by 3 bases, the J end by 1 base, with 7 bases between. The CDR3 consists of 13 residues. The CDR3 protein is CASSWTENTEAFF. In nucleotides, the CDR3 is TGCGCCAGCAGCTGGACAGAGAACACTGAAGCTTTCTTT. The complete variable domain, with remaining parts taken from reference TRBV5-1 and TRBJ1-1, reads KAGVTQTPRYLIKTRGQQVTLSCSPISGHRSVSWYQQTPGQGLQFLFEYFSETQRNKGNFPGRFSGRQFSNSRSEMNVSTLELGDSALYLCASSWTENTEAFFGQGTRLTVV.

In its sample, this clone was seen a few times. The chain couples TRBV6-6 to TRBJ1-1; 8 nucleotides align to TRBD1. The CDR3 totals 13 residues. Germline V CDR1 and CDR2: MNHNY, SVGAGI (reference sequence). V was pared by 10 bases and J by 4 bases, with 8 bases of the junction left unmatched. DNA for the CDR3: TGTGCCACCGAGACAGGGGTGAGCACTGAAGCTTTCTTT. The encoded protein is CATETGVSTEAFF.

This chain connects TRBV19 to TRBJ2-7, with 10 bases fitting TRBD1. V lost 9 bases to trimming and J lost 9 bases; unmatched junction nucleotides: 11. CDR3 length: 13 amino acids. Per the germline V gene, CDR1 is LNHDA and CDR2 is SQIVND (reference sequence). The chain's CDR3 is CASRDRGSFVQYF. As DNA, the CDR3 is TGTGCCAGCCGGGACAGGGGTTCGTTTGTGCAGTACTTC.

The chain links TRBV5-6 to TRBJ1-2; tentatively, D is TRBD1 (6 bases). The CDR3 runs to 14 residues. CDR1 is SGHDT, CDR2 YYEEEE, per germline. V was shortened by 4 bases and J by 2 bases, with 12 bases between the two germline ends. The CDR3 coding sequence is TGTGCCAGCAGCCGAGACAGGCCAAACTATGGCTACACCTTC. Residues: CASSRDRPNYGYTF.

This rearrangement joins TRBV15 to TRBJ2-5, with TRBD1 matching over 7 bases. The CDR3 covers 16 residues. V gave up 1 base and J gave up 1 base; unmatched junction bases: 6. CDR1 is LNHNV, CDR2 YYDKDF, per germline (reference sequence). CDR3 residues: CATSRVPGTAQETQYF. The CDR3, as DNA: TGTGCCACCAGCAGAGTACCTGGGACAGCCCAAGAGACCCAGTACTTC.

The rearrangement links TRBV4-1 to TRBJ2-1; D might be TRBD2 (5 bases). Germline V gives CDR1 MGHRA, CDR2 YSYEKL. The CDR3 sequence is 13 residues long. Trimming shortened V by 4 bases and J by 10 bases, and 14 bases separated the two germline ends. The CDR3 reads CASSPNERVEQFF. The CDR3 nucleotides are TGCGCCAGCAGCCCCAACGAGAGGGTGGAGCAGTTCTTC.

The chain employs TRBV5-4 and TRBJ2-7, with a possible D match to TRBD1 (6 bases). V gave up 3 bases and J gave up 7 bases, with 17 bases separating them. Germline V gene lookup returns CDR1 SGHNT and CDR2 YYREEE (reference sequence). CDR3 length equals 14 residues. This CDR3 is CASSSGTKSDEQYF. The DNA for the CDR3 is TGTGCCAGCAGCTCTGGGACAAAGTCCGATGAGCAGTACTTC.

The chain employs TRBV25-1 and TRBJ2-7, with D perhaps TRBD1 (6 bases). The V end was cut by 3 bases, the J end by 3 bases, with 15 bases between. Germline CDR1 is MGHDK and CDR2 is SYGVNS. The CDR3 is made up of 15 amino acids. CDR3 DNA sequence: TGTGCCAGCAGTGAGCTGGGGGCAGGGGACTACGAGCAGTACTTC. This codes for CASSELGAGDYEQYF.

The gene calls are TRBV5-1 and TRBJ1-6; unclear D gene. CDR1 and CDR2 from the germline V gene are SGHRS and YFSETQ. The CDR3 runs 11 residues. V dropped 4 bases and J dropped 13 bases, with 9 bases sitting between them. This CDR3 reads CASSLPPPLHF. The CDR3 DNA reads TGCGCCAGCAGCCTCCCCCCGCCCCTCCACTTT.

Only one count was recorded for this clone. The rearrangement links TRBV30 to TRBJ2-1; 7 bases line up with TRBD1. V dropped 2 bases and J dropped 14; count of bases not matched to a gene: 6. CDR1 GTSNPN and CDR2 SVGIG come from the germline V gene (reference sequence). This CDR3 spans 11 amino acids. The CDR3 bases are TGTGCCTGGAGTTCCGGACAGGTGAAGTTCTTC. Its protein is CAWSSGQVKFF.

The count of this clone is one. The J gene is TRBJ2-3, the V gene TRBV18; no clear D gene. Trimming left V 3 bases short and J 1 base short, with 8 bases between. Germline CDR1 and CDR2: KGHSH and LQKENI. The CDR3 extends over 14 amino acids. CDR3 sequence reads: CASSPRRGTDTQYF. The CDR3 DNA is TGTGCCAGCTCACCGCGCCGCGGCACAGATACGCAGTATTTT.

To note about this clone: The junction and the germline gene differ at one end; a read error may be behind it. This chain connects TRBV30 to TRBJ2-7, with TRBD1 matching 11 bases. CDR1 is GTSNPN and CDR2 is SVGIG in the germline V gene (reference sequence). This CDR3 is 13 amino acids long. CDR3 nucleotide sequence: TGTGCCTGGAGTGTATCCAGGACAGGGGGCGTTTCGTTC. Amino acids: CAWSVSRTGGVSF.

This clone was picked up a small number of times. The V call is TRBV7-2, the J call TRBJ2-7, with 7 bases fitting TRBD1. The V segment lost 5 bases and the J segment 5 bases; nucleotides outside the gene matches: 9. There are 14 residues in the CDR3. Per the germline V gene, CDR1 is SGHTA and CDR2 is FQGNSA. In nucleotides, the CDR3 is TGTGCCAGCAGCCGAAAGGCAGGGGGTGACGAGCAGTACTTC. The encoded protein is CASSRKAGGDEQYF.